Detailed here is one T cell receptor (beta chain). Antigen unknown. Trimming pared 8 bases from V and 4 bases from J, leaving 19 bases between. The CDR3 has 15 residues. Germline assignment: CDR1 MNHNS and CDR2 SASEGT. The data stem from a study of cytotoxic CD8 clonotypes in ibrutinib-treated CLL. Study details: The taking of response samples occurred after a median around 11 months of treatment, with a range of 6 to 36.

Findings and caveats of the study: Clonotypes that were public were uncommon, and they contracted or stayed stable on treatment. T-cell clonality at baseline went above that of age-matched healthy donors and rose and fell with circulating CD8+ T-cell counts. Clonality grew at ibrutinib response; at progression, it decreased back toward baseline.

Generated by immunoSEQ multiplex PCR, the TCRdb table keeps only in-frame clones and is missing some. The sample has around 150,000 clones; 70% to 90% are singletons. This sequence joins TRBV6-1 and TRBJ2-3, with D possibly TRBD2 on 6 matching bases. The source of this sequence is a human donor with chronic lymphocytic leukemia. Material: PBMCs, obtained at disease progression, from a patient treated with ibrutinib. The DNA for the CDR3 is TGTGCCAGCGCACAACGGGACTTTTCAGCAGATACGCAGTATTTT. It is translated as CASAQRDFSADTQYF.